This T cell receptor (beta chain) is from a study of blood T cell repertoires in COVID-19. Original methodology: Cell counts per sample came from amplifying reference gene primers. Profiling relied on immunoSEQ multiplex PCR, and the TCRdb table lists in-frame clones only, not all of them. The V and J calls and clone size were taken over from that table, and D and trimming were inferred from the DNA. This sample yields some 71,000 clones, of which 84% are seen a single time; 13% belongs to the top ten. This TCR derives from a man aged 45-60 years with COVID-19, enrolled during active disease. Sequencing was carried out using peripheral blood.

The CDR3 loop reads CASSLAGRSYEQYF. As DNA, the CDR3 is TGTGCCAGCAGCTTAGCGGGCCGATCCTACGAGCAGTACTTC. The rearrangement joins TRBV7-9 to TRBJ2-7; no firm D call. This CDR3 contains 14 residues. With 0 bases removed from V and 1 base from J, the gap between germline ends came to 7 bases. The V gene's germline CDR1 is SEHNR and CDR2 FQNEAQ (reference sequence).